This TCR beta chain was identified during a study of PD-1 blockade in classical Hodgkin lymphoma. For the study at large: The patients were dosed with nivolumab 3 mg/kg, infused intravenously every 2 weeks. Study conclusions and caveats: Exclusion was the outcome for patients who began nivolumab under 1 year after ASCT.

Every patient relapsed after autologous stem cell transplantation, and brentuximab vedotin exposure varied. CDR1 and CDR2 from the germline V gene are SGHTA and FQGNSA. The CDR3 runs to 14 residues. Trimming took 8 bases from V and 3 from J; bases not matched to a gene: 7. Repertoires were generated with immunoSEQ multiplex PCR, while TCRdb's copy carries only in-frame clones and drops some. The sample records some 23,000 clones, roughly three quarters being singletons. This clone was observed a handful of times. Antigen specificity is unknown. The sequence was obtained from a human donor with classical Hodgkin lymphoma. The rearrangement uses TRBV7-2 and TRBJ1-2, with 9 bases identical to TRBD1. The sequencing here drew on peripheral blood mononuclear cells (PBMCs), taken at baseline. The CDR3 here is CASWTGAWDYGYTF. The CDR3 bases are TGTGCCAGCTGGACAGGGGCGTGGGACTATGGCTACACCTTC.